A single sample gave rise to the 16 T cell receptor beta chains below, sequenced in a study of blood T cell repertoires in COVID-19. TCRdb keeps only in-frame clones here, not all; method: immunoSEQ multiplex PCR. The data contain about 250,000 clones, around nine tenths of them singletons. The sequencing sample was made of PBMCs or T cells enriched from blood (not recorded which). The receptors come from a woman aged 18-29 years who had recovered from COVID-19.

This clone came up a few times. The V and J genes are TRBV4-2 and TRBJ1-3; the D gene is possibly TRBD1 (5 bases). Per the germline V gene, CDR1 is LGHNA and CDR2 is YNFKEQ. The ends were cut back, 3 bases at V and 0 bases at J, with 15 bases in the middle. The CDR3 totals 17 residues. The CDR3 region is CASSQWGRRISGNTIYF. CDR3 nucleotide sequence: TGTGCCAGCAGCCAGTGGGGCAGACGAATCTCTGGAAACACCATATATTTT.

The chain couples TRBV28 to TRBJ2-3, with 10 bases that match TRBD1. The CDR3 is 18 residues long. The germline CDR1 and CDR2 sequences are MDHEN and SYDVKM. V dropped 5 bases and J dropped 2; count of bases not matched to a gene: 13. The CDR3 region is CASSPLPQTGGDTDTQYF. The CDR3 nucleotides read TGTGCCAGCAGTCCACTACCCCAGACAGGGGGCGACACAGATACGCAGTATTTT.

The rearrangement joins TRBV12-5 to TRBJ1-3; D is uncertain. The CDR3 has 19 residues. The V end lost 0 bases, the J end lost 0 bases, and 18 bases lay between the germline ends. CDR1 and CDR2 (germline): LGHNT, FRNRAP. The CDR3 DNA reads TGTGCTAGTGGTTTGGTTCGTACGGCCGTCGGGAACTCTGGAAACACCATATATTTT. Protein product: CASGLVRTAVGNSGNTIYF.

The rearrangement links TRBV13 to TRBJ2-3, with TRBD1 matching 7 bases. CDR3 length: 16 residues. Germline loops: CDR1 PRHDT, CDR2 FYEKMQ (reference sequence). The trim removed 2 bases at V and 0 bases at J, leaving 5 bases unmatched. The CDR3 region is CASSLTGTASTDTQYF. The CDR3 DNA is TGTGCCAGCAGCTTAACCGGGACAGCTAGCACAGATACGCAGTATTTT.

The chain employs TRBV2 and TRBJ2-5, with 15 bases lining up with TRBD2. This CDR3 region has 17 residues. With 5 bases clipped from V and 5 bases from J, the junction kept 9 bases outside the gene matches. Germline V gene data show CDR1 as SNHLY and CDR2 as FYNNEI. The CDR3 DNA is TGTGCCAGCAGTACCGGGACTAGCGGGGGGAAGGGGGAGACCCAGTACTTC. Its protein is CASSTGTSGGKGETQYF.

The chain is built from TRBV5-5 and TRBJ1-1; D gene uncertain. The germline gives CDR1 SGHKS, CDR2 YYEKEE (reference sequence). Trimming took 0 bases from V and 0 from J, leaving 9 bases between them. This CDR3 is 15 amino acids long. The CDR3 is CASSLALTLNTEAFF. CDR3 coding DNA: TGTGCCAGCAGCTTGGCCTTGACACTGAACACTGAAGCTTTCTTT.

This chain connects TRBV6-6 to TRBJ2-7; TRBD2 might be the D (6 bases). V lost 4 bases, J lost 6 bases, and 7 bases lay in between. This CDR3 has 11 amino acids. Germline loops: CDR1 MNHNY, CDR2 SVGAGI (reference sequence). DNA of the CDR3: TGTGCCAGCAGTTCCGGGGGCGAGCAGTACTTC. Residues: CASSSGGEQYF.

This chain connects TRBV7-9 to TRBJ1-2; 7 bases match TRBD1. Germline V gene sequence: CDR1 SEHNR, CDR2 FQNEAQ (reference sequence). The CDR3 loop spans 13 amino acids. The ends lost 4 bases at V and 8 bases at J; junction bases unmatched: 7. The CDR3: CASSSFTGVGYTF. The CDR3 DNA follows: TGTGCCAGCAGCTCCTTTACAGGGGTCGGCTACACCTTC.

The gene calls are TRBV19 and TRBJ1-5, with D possibly TRBD1 on 5 matching bases. Germline CDR1 and CDR2: LNHDA and SQIVND (reference sequence). CDR3 length equals 17 residues. Trimming left V 5 bases short and J 4 bases short, with 21 bases between. The CDR3 nucleotides are TGTGCCAGTAGTCCCAACCTTGGGGCAGGGTGGAATCAGCCCCAGCATTTT. Amino acids: CASSPNLGAGWNQPQHF.

V gene TRBV11-1 combines with J gene TRBJ1-1, with a tentative D call TRBD1 (5 bases). Germline V gives CDR1 SGHAT, CDR2 FQDESV (reference sequence). Trimming shortened V by 5 bases and J by 1 base, and 8 bases separated the two germline ends. The length of the CDR3 is 13 residues. CDR3 residues: CASSPQENTEAFF. The CDR3 DNA is TGTGCCAGCAGCCCACAGGAGAACACTGAAGCTTTCTTT.

This chain uses TRBV11-2 with TRBJ1-5; tentatively, D is TRBD1 (6 bases). V was clipped by 5 bases and J by 4 bases, with 9 bases between them. Germline CDR1 SGHAT, CDR2 FQNNGV. The CDR3 consists of 13 residues. The CDR3, as DNA: TGTGCCAGCAGCAAAGACAGGAATCAGCCCCAGCATTTT. This gives the protein CASSKDRNQPQHF.

This chain joins TRBV6-5 and TRBJ2-2, with 10 bases lining up with TRBD2. The CDR3 sequence is 14 residues long. V shed 7 bases, J shed 5 bases, and the junction held 4 bases outside the gene matches. CDR1 is MNHEY, CDR2 SVGAGI, per germline. CDR3 residues: CASTLAGETGELFF. The CDR3 DNA reads TGTGCCAGCACCCTAGCGGGAGAGACCGGGGAGCTGTTTTTT.

V and J are TRBV19 and TRBJ2-7; D may be TRBD1 (8 bases). Trimming removed 9 bases from V and 5 bases from J, with 17 bases in between. CDR1 LNHDA and CDR2 SQIVND come from the germline V gene (reference sequence). The CDR3 contains 13 residues. The CDR3 loop reads CASQTGEGDEQYF. Written as DNA, the CDR3 is TGTGCCAGCCAGACAGGGGAGGGAGACGAGCAGTACTTC.

The chain combines TRBV13 with TRBJ2-5; 10 bases line up with TRBD2. Germline lookup yields CDR1 PRHDT and CDR2 FYEKMQ (reference sequence). V shed 6 bases, J shed 7 bases, and the junction held 8 bases outside the gene matches. The CDR3 sequence is 14 residues long. The CDR3 loop reads CASRPLAGPRTQYF. CDR3 coding DNA: TGTGCCAGCAGGCCACTAGCGGGACCAAGGACCCAGTACTTC.

This chain's CDR3 is CATSVSLAGGTSSYNEQFF. CDR3 nucleotides: TGTGCCACCAGTGTAAGTCTAGCGGGGGGGACGAGCTCCTACAATGAGCAGTTCTTC. The J gene is TRBJ2-1, the V gene TRBV24-1; TRBD2 aligns across 12 bases. CDR1 and CDR2 from the germline V gene are KGHDR and SFDVKD. V shed 5 bases, J shed 0 bases, and the junction held 10 bases outside the gene matches. CDR3 length: 19 amino acids.

V gene TRBV2 combines with J gene TRBJ2-5, with TRBD2 matching over 8 bases. V trimming: 8 bases; J trimming: 0 bases; junction bases outside the gene matches: 5. This CDR3 is 14 amino acids long. Germline assignment: CDR1 SNHLY and CDR2 FYNNEI. CDR3 in DNA: TGTGCCAGCTGTGTTAGCGGGGACCAAGAGACCCAGTACTTC. It codes for CASCVSGDQETQYF.